This passage covers 15 T cell receptor beta chains from one sample sequenced in a study of CD4 T cells in relation to SARS-CoV-2 and coronaviruses. The unexposed donors gave CD4+ T cells in about 2010-2019, prior to COVID-19. The cells were cultured for under 13 days before CD4+ T cells were isolated. Their recognized antigens are unknown. Sequenced by immunoSEQ multiplex PCR; TCRdb stores in-frame clones only, minus some. The table shows 15,000 to 20,000 clones, with 78% occurring only once. The specimen sequenced was CD4+ T cells from PBMCs, cultured in vitro. Receptors originate from a human donor in good health.

Regarding this clone: One end of the junction varies from germline; a read error may be responsible. V usage is TRBV24-1 and J usage is TRBJ2-7; 7 bases fit TRBD1. The CDR3 runs to 13 residues. Germline CDR1 and CDR2: KGHDR and SFDVKD. The CDR3, as DNA: TGTGCCACCAGTGACCACCGGACAGGTGTTTCCTCGTTC. Amino acids: CATSDHRTGVSSF.

The rearrangement links TRBV29-1 to TRBJ2-5; 10 nucleotides agree with TRBD2. CDR3 length: 14 amino acids. The germline CDR1 and CDR2 sequences are SQVTM and ANQGSEA. Trimming took 7 bases from V and 8 from J; bases not matched to a gene: 13. CDR3 protein: CSAVVPSGSGTQYF. The CDR3 DNA is TGCAGCGCAGTCGTTCCTAGCGGGAGTGGTACCCAGTACTTC.

CDR3 residues: CASSLSAASGRDEQFF. DNA for the CDR3: TGTGCCAGCAGTTTATCCGCGGCTAGCGGGAGAGACGAGCAGTTCTTC. V gene TRBV28 combines with J gene TRBJ2-1, with 10 positions matching TRBD2. Trimming removed 1 base from V and 10 bases from J; junction bases left unmatched: 10. Germline loops: CDR1 MDHEN, CDR2 SYDVKM. The CDR3 covers 16 residues.

Only one count was recorded for this clone. This chain links TRBV10-3 with TRBJ2-1; 8 positions agree with TRBD2. The CDR3 loop spans 17 amino acids. CDR1 and CDR2 from the germline V gene are ENHRY and SYGVKD. The ends lost 2 bases at V and 4 bases at J; junction bases unmatched: 10. The chain's CDR3 is CAISEIPQASGYNEQFF. For the CDR3, the DNA is TGTGCCATCAGTGAGATCCCACAGGCTAGCGGGTACAATGAGCAGTTCTTC.

The chain combines TRBV18 with TRBJ1-6, with TRBD1 identical over 8 bases. The CDR3 length is 15 residues. With 4 bases clipped from V and 7 bases from J, the junction kept 6 bases outside the gene matches. Germline V gene data show CDR1 as KGHSH and CDR2 as LQKENI. The CDR3, as DNA: TGTGCCAGCTCACGCCAGGGACAGGACAATTCACCCCTCCACTTT. Protein sequence: CASSRQGQDNSPLHF. Filled out from reference TRBV18 and TRBJ1-6, the complete variable domain reads NAGVMQNPRHLVRRRGQEARLRCSPMKGHSHVYWYRQLPEEGLKFMVYLQKENIIDESGMPKERFSAEFPKEGPSILRIQQVVRGDSAAYFCASSRQGQDNSPLHFGNGTRLTVT.

V usage is TRBV3-1 (or the pseudogene TRBV3-2) and J usage is TRBJ1-4; D gene uncertain. Germline V gene data show CDR1 as LGHDT and CDR2 as YNNKEL (reference sequence). The CDR3 covers 11 residues. Deletions cut 3 bases from V and 4 bases from J, with 0 bases between. The CDR3 here is CASSHNEKLFF. The CDR3 region has the DNA TGTGCCAGCAGCCATAATGAAAAACTGTTTTTT.

The chain has TRBV30 and TRBJ2-7, with 8 nucleotides matching TRBD1. Germline lookup yields CDR1 GTSNPN and CDR2 SVGIG (reference sequence). Trimming at V came to 2 bases and at J to 1 base, leaving 10 bases not matched to a gene. This CDR3 has 16 amino acids. DNA of the CDR3: TGTGCCTGGAGTCTGACGATCCGGACAGGGTCCTACGAGCAGTACTTC. Translating gives CAWSLTIRTGSYEQYF.

This CDR3 reads CASSRQGYTIYF. In DNA form, the CDR3 reads TGTGCCAGCAGCCGACAGGGGTACACCATATATTTT. V is TRBV28 and J is TRBJ1-3, with 8 bases fitting TRBD1. This CDR3 region has 12 residues. Germline CDR1 MDHEN, CDR2 SYDVKM. J was trimmed by 8 bases and V by 6 bases; bases with no gene match: 3.

This rearrangement joins TRBV24-1 to TRBJ2-1; D perhaps matches TRBD2 (7 bases). V was shortened by 4 bases and J by 1 base, with 16 bases between the two germline ends. There are 17 residues in the CDR3. Germline values: CDR1 KGHDR, CDR2 SFDVKD. CDR3 DNA: TGTGCCACCAGTGACCGAACGGGGGGCTTGTCCTACAATGAGCAGTTCTTC. This sequence encodes CATSDRTGGLSYNEQFF.

The rearrangement links TRBV4-1 to TRBJ1-4; 10 positions match TRBD1. Germline loops: CDR1 MGHRA, CDR2 YSYEKL. The CDR3 consists of 17 residues. With 1 base clipped from V and 11 bases from J, the junction kept 13 bases outside the gene matches. CDR3 residues: CASSQVSGQGYELKLFF. In DNA form, the CDR3 reads TGCGCCAGCAGCCAAGTTTCGGGACAGGGGTACGAGTTGAAACTGTTTTTT.

This rearrangement joins TRBV5-1 to TRBJ1-1, with 8 positions matching TRBD1. This CDR3 is 13 amino acids long. With V trimmed by 4 bases and J by 11 bases, 10 bases remained unmatched. The germline CDR1 and CDR2 sequences are SGHRS and YFSETQ. The DNA for the CDR3 is TGCGCCAGCAGCCCAAGGACAGGGTTCGAGGCTTTCTTT. This sequence encodes CASSPRTGFEAFF.

The rearrangement uses TRBV29-1 and TRBJ2-7, with a tentative D call TRBD1 (6 bases). The CDR3 spans 12 residues. Per germline, CDR1 SQVTM and CDR2 ANQGSEA. The ends were cut back, 1 base at V and 9 bases at J, with 13 bases in the middle. The CDR3 spells CSVEVLRRGQYF. The CDR3, as DNA: TGCAGCGTTGAAGTCTTGCGCAGGGGGCAGTACTTC.

The chain employs TRBV6-6 and TRBJ2-1, with 11 positions matching TRBD2. This CDR3 spans 16 amino acids. CDR1 and CDR2 from the germline V gene are MNHNY and SVGAGI (reference sequence). Trimming removed 4 bases from V and 5 bases from J; junction bases left unmatched: 7. The CDR3 region has the DNA TGTGCCAGCAGTTCCACTAGCGGGAGTCCGCACAATGAGCAGTTCTTC. This encodes CASSSTSGSPHNEQFF.

This clone has only a few counts. V and J are TRBV28 and TRBJ2-7, with D possibly being TRBD1 (7 bases). The germline V gene encodes CDR1 MDHEN and CDR2 SYDVKM. The V end was cut by 3 bases, the J end by 5 bases, with 11 bases between. The CDR3 spans 13 residues. CDR3 coding DNA: TGTGCCAGCAGTTTTTCAGGGGGGAACGAGCAGTACTTC. It encodes CASSFSGGNEQYF.

The V call is TRBV19, the J call TRBJ2-1; 8 positions match TRBD2. Germline V lookup: CDR1 LNHDA, CDR2 SQIVND (reference sequence). J was trimmed by 4 bases and V by 7 bases; bases with no gene match: 6. The CDR3 is 14 amino acids. CDR3 coding DNA: TGTGCCAGTACGGCTAGCGGGCCGTACAATGAGCAGTTCTTC. Translated: CASTASGPYNEQFF.